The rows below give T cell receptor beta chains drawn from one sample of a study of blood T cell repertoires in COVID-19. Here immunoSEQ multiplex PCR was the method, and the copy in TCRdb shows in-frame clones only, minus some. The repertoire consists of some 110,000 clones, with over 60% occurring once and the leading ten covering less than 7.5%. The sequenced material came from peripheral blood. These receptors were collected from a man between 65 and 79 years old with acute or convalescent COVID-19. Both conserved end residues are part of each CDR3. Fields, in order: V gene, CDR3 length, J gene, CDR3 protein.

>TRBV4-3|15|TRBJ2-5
CASSPRAGGPETQYF
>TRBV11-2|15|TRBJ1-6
CASSPRAGSNSPLHF
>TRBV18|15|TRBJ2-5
CASSPMGGPQETQYF
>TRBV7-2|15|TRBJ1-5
CASSFSVGGAQPQHF
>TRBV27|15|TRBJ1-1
CASSVSTTGSTEAFF
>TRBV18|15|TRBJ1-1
CASSPSIGDNTEAFF
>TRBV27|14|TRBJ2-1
CASSLWASYNEQFF
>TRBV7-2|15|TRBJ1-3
CASSALQGAGNTIYF
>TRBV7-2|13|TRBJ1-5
CASSTTGFQPQHF
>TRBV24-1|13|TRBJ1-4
CATSELINEKLFF
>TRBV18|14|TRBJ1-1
CASSRDSMNTEAFF
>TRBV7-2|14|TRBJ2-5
CASSDQGQGETQYF
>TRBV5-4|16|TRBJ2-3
CASSRRTGPRTDTQYF
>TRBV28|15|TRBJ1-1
CASKDHRASNTEAFF
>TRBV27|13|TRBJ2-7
CASSFGRAYEQYF
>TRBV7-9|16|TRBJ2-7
CASSLPSGTGNYEQYF
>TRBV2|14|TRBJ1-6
CASSAGTGNSPLHF
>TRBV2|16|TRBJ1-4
CASSDGAQGAGEKLFF
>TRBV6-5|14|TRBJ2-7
CASKASGPRHEQYF
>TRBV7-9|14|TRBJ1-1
CASSFRTADTEAFF
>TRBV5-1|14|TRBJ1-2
CASSSGQTNYGYTF
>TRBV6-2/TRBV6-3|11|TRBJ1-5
CASSFQGPQHF
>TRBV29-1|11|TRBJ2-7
CSVSHTGEQYF
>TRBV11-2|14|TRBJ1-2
CASSLDPANYGYTF
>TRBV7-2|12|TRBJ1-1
CASSLQQGVAFF
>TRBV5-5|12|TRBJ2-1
CASSPGFWEQFF